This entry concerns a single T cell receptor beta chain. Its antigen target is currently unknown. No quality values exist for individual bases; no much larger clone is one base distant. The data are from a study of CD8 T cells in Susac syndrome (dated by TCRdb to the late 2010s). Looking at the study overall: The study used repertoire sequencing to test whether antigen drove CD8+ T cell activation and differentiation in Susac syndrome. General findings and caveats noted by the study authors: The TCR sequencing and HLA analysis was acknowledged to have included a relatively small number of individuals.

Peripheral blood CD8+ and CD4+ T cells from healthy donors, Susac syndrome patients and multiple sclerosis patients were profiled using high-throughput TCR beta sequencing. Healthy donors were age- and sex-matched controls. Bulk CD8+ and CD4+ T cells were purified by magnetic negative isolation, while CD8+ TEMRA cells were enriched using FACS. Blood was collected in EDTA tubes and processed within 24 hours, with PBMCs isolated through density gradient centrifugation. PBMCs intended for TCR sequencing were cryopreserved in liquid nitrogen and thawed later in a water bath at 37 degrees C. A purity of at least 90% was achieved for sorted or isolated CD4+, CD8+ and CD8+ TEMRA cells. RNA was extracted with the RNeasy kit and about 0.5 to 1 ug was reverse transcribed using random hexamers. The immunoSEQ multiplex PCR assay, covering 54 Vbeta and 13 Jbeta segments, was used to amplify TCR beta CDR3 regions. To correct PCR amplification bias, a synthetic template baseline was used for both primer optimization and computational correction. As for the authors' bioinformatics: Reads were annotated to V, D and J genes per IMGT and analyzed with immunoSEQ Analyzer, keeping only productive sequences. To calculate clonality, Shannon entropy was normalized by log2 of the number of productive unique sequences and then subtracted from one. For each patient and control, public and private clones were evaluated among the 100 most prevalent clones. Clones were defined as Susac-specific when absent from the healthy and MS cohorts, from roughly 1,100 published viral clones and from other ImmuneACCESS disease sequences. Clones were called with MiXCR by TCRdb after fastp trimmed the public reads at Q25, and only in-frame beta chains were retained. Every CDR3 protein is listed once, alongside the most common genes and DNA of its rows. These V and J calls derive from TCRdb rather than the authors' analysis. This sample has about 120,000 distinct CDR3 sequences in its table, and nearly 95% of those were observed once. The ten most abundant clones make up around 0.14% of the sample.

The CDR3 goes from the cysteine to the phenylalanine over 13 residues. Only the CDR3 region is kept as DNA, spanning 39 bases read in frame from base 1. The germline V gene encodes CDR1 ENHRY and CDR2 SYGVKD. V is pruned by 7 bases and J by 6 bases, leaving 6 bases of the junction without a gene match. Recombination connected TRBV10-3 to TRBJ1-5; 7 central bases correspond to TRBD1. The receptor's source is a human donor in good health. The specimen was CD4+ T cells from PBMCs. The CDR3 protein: CAINDREGQPQHF. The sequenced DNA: TGTGCCATCAATGACAGGGAAGGTCAGCCCCAGCATTTT.